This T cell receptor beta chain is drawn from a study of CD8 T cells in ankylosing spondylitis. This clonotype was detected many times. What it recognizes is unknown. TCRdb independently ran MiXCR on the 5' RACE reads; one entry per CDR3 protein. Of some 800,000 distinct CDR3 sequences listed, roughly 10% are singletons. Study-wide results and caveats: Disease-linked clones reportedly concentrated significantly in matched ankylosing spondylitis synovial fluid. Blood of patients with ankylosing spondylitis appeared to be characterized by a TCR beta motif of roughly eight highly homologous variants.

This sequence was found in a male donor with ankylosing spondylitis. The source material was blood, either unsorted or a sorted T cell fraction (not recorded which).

The CDR3 sequence is CSVDKGQSYEQYF. The CDR3 coding sequence is TGCAGCGTTGATAAAGGACAGTCCTACGAGCAGTACTTC. V and J are TRBV29-1 and TRBJ2-7; a possible D gene is TRBD1 (6 bases). V lost 3 bases and J 1 base, leaving 10 bases between the germline ends. This CDR3 is 13 amino acids long. The V gene's germline CDR1 is SQVTM and CDR2 ANQGSEA.